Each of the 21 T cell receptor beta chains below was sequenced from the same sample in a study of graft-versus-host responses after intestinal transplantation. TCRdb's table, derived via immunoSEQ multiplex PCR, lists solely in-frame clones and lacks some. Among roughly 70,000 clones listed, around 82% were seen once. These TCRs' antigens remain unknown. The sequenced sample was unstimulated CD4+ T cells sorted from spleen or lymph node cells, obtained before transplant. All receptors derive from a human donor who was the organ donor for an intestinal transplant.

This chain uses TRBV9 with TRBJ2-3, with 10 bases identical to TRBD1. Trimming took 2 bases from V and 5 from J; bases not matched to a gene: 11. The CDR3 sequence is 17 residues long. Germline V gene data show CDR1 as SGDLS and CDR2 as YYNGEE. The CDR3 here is CASSVAGGTGEGDTQYF. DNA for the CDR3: TGTGCCAGCAGCGTCGCCGGCGGGACAGGGGAAGGAGATACGCAGTATTTT. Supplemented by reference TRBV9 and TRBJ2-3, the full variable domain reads DSGVTQTPKHLITATGQRVTLRCSPRSGDLSVYWYQQSLDQGLQFLIQYYNGEERAKGNILERFSAQQFPDLHSELNLSSLELGDSALYFCASSVAGGTGEGDTQYFGPGTRLTVL.

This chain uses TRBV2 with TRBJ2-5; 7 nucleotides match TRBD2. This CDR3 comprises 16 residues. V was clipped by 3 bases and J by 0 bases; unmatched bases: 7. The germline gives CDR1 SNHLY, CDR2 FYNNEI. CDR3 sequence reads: CASSDQRGWYQETQYF. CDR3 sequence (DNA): TGTGCCAGCAGTGACCAGCGGGGTTGGTACCAAGAGACCCAGTACTTC.

The CDR3 is CSVGQGAMQETQYF. For the CDR3, the DNA is TGCAGCGTTGGACAGGGGGCGATGCAAGAGACCCAGTACTTC. The gene calls are TRBV29-1 and TRBJ2-5, with TRBD1 matching over 10 bases. Germline V gene data show CDR1 as SQVTM and CDR2 as ANQGSEA. V lost 4 bases and J lost 2; bases outside the gene matches: 4. The CDR3 runs to 14 residues.

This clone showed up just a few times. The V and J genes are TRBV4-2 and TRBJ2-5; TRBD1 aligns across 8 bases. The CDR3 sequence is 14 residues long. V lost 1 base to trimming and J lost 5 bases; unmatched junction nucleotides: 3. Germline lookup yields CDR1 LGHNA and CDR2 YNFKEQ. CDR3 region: CASSQGTGRETQYF. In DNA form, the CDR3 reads TGTGCCAGCAGCCAAGGGACAGGGAGGGAGACCCAGTACTTC.

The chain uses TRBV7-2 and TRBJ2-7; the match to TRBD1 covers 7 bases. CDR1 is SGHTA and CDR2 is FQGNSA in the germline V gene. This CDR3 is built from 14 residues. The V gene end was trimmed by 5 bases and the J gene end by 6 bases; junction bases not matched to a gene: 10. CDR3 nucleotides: TGTGCCAGCAGCAGGACAGGCCGCCAATTCGAGCAGTACGTC. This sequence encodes CASSRTGRQFEQYV.

The DNA of the CDR3 is TGTGCCAGCAGCTTAGGTTTTGAGTCAGGGGGATACAATGAGCAGTTCTTC. It codes for CASSLGFESGGYNEQFF. J is TRBJ2-1 and V is TRBV7-9; TRBD1 aligns across 7 bases. With V trimmed by 1 base and J by 4 bases, 10 bases remained unmatched. The length of the CDR3 is 17 residues. Germline CDR1 is SEHNR and CDR2 is FQNEAQ (reference sequence). Complete variable domain (other parts from reference TRBV7-9 and TRBJ2-1): DTGVSQNPRHKITKRGQNVTFRCDPISEHNRLYWYRQTLGQGPEFLTYFQNEAQLEKSRLLSDRFSAERPKGSFSTLEIQRTEQGDSAMYLCASSLGFESGGYNEQFFGPGTRLTVL.

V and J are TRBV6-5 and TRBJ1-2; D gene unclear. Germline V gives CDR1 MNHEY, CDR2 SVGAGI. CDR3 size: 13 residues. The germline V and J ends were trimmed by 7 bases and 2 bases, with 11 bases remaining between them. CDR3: CASKEQNNYGYTF. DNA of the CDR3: TGTGCCAGCAAAGAACAGAACAACTATGGCTACACCTTC.

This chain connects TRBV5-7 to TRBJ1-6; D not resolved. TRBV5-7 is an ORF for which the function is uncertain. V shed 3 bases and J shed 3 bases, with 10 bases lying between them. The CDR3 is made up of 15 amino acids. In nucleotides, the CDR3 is TGTGCCAGCAGCTGTCCGGGAGACTATAATTCACCCCTCCACTTT. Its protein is CASSCPGDYNSPLHF.

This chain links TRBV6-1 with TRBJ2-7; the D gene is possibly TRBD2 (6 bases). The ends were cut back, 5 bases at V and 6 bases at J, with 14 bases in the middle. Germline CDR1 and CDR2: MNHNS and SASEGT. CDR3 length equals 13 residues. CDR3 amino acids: CASSLIEGGEQYV. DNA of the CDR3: TGTGCCAGCAGTCTCATCGAGGGAGGCGAGCAGTACGTC.

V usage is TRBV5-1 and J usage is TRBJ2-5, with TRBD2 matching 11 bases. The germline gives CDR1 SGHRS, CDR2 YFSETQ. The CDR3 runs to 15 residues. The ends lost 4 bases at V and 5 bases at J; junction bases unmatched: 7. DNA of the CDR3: TGCGCCAGCAGCCATAGCGGGGGGGCCCCCGAGACCCAGTACTTC. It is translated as CASSHSGGAPETQYF.

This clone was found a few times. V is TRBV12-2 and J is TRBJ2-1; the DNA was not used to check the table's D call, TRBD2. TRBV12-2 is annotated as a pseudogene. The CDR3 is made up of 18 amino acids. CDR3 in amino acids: CASRLVPTPLHLMDEQFF. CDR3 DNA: TGTGCAAGTCGCTTAGTCCCGACTCCCCTCCACCTTATGGATGAGCAGTTCTTC.

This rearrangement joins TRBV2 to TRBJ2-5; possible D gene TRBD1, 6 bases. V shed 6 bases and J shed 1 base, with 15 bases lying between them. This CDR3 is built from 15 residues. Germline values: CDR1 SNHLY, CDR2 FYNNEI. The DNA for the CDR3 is TGTGCCAGCAGACAACAGCGGACAGTCCAAGAGACCCAGTACTTC. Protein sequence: CASRQQRTVQETQYF.

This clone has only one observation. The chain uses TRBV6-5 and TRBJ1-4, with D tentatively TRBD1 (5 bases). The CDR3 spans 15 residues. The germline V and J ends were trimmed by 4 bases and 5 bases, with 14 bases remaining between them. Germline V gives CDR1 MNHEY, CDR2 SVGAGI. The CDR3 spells CASSFQGGLNEKLFF. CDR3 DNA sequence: TGTGCCAGCAGTTTCCAGGGAGGCCTAAATGAAAAACTGTTTTTT.

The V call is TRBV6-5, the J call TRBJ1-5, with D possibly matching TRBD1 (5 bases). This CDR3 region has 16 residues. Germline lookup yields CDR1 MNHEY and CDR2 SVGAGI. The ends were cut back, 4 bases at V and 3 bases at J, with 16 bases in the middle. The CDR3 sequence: CASSSRPGEDNQPQHF. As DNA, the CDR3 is TGTGCCAGCAGTTCCCGCCCGGGGGAGGACAATCAGCCCCAGCATTTT.

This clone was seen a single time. CDR3 residues: CASRARGARAFF. The DNA for the CDR3 is TGTGCCAGTAGAGCCCGGGGGGCACGGGCTTTCTTT. The V call is TRBV19, the J call TRBJ1-1; D might be TRBD1 (6 bases). Between the trimmed V and J ends, which lost 6 bases and 11 bases, there was a span of 16 bases. The germline gives CDR1 LNHDA, CDR2 SQIVND (reference sequence). This CDR3 is built from 12 residues.

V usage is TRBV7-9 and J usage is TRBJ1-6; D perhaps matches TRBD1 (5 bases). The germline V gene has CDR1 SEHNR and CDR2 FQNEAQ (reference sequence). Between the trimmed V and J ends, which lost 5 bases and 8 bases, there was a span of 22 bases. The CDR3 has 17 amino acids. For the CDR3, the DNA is TGTGCCAGCAGCGCACCCGGAGAGGGACTTGCATATTCACCCCTCCACTTT. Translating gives CASSAPGEGLAYSPLHF.

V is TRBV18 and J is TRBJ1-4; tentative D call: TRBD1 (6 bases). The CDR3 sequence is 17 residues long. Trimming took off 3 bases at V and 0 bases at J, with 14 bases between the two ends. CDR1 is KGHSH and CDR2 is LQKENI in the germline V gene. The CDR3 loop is CASSPRTEVATNEKLFF. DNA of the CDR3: TGTGCCAGCTCACCCCGGACAGAAGTTGCAACTAATGAAAAACTGTTTTTT. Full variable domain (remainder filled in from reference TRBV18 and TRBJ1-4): NAGVMQNPRHLVRRRGQEARLRCSPMKGHSHVYWYRQLPEEGLKFMVYLQKENIIDESGMPKERFSAEFPKEGPSILRIQQVVRGDSAAYFCASSPRTEVATNEKLFFGSGTQLSVL.

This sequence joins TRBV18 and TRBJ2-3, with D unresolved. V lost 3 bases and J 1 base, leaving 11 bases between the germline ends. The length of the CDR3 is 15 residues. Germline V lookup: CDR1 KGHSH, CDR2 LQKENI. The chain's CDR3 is CASSPTSQGTDTQYF. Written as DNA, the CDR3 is TGTGCCAGCTCACCTACTTCCCAGGGCACAGATACGCAGTATTTT.

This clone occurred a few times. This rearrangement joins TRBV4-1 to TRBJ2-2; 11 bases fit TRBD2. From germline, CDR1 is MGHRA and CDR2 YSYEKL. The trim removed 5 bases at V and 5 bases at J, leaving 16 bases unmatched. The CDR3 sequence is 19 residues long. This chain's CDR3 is CASSGRNSGGVGKTGELFF. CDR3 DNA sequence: TGCGCCAGCAGCGGTCGGAATAGCGGGGGGGTCGGTAAGACCGGGGAGCTGTTTTTT.

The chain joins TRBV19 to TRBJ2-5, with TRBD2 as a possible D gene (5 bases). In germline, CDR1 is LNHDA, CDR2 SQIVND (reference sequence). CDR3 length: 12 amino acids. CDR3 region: CEGVTFQETQYF. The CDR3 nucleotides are TGTGAGGGAGTTACCTTCCAAGAGACCCAGTACTTC.

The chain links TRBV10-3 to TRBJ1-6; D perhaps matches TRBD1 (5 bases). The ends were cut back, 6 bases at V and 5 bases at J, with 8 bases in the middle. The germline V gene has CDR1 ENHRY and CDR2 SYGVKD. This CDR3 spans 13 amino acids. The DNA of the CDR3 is TGTGCCATCAGGACAGAGAATAATTCACCCCTCCACTTT. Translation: CAIRTENNSPLHF.